These 17 T cell receptor beta chains were all obtained from the same sample, sequenced in a study of blood T cell repertoires in COVID-19. Sequencing was performed with immunoSEQ multiplex PCR; in TCRdb, only in-frame clones are kept and a portion is missing. This sample carries approximately 340,000 clones, about 86% of them seen once, and the ten largest clones take approximately 3%. Source material: peripheral blood. Every receptor here comes from a man aged 25 to 40 with active or convalescent COVID-19.

V and J are TRBV7-2 and TRBJ1-1; the D is unclear. The V gene's germline CDR1 is SGHTA and CDR2 FQGNSA. This CDR3 has 13 residues. Trimming removed 4 bases from V and 3 bases from J, with 9 bases in between. The CDR3 loop reads CASSWNEDTEAFF. In DNA form, the CDR3 reads TGTGCCAGCAGCTGGAATGAGGACACTGAAGCTTTCTTT.

The chain recombines TRBV18 with TRBJ1-4; 8 positions match TRBD1. The CDR3 contains 16 residues. The V segment lost 1 base and the J segment 8 bases; nucleotides outside the gene matches: 9. CDR1 and CDR2 (germline): KGHSH, LQKENI. The CDR3 is CASSPLQGATREKLFF. The CDR3 DNA is TGTGCCAGCTCACCACTTCAGGGGGCGACGAGGGAAAAACTGTTTTTT. The full variable domain, its missing parts supplied by reference TRBV18 and TRBJ1-4, is NAGVMQNPRHLVRRRGQEARLRCSPMKGHSHVYWYRQLPEEGLKFMVYLQKENIIDESGMPKERFSAEFPKEGPSILRIQQVVRGDSAAYFCASSPLQGATREKLFFGSGTQLSVL.

The chain recombines TRBV30 with TRBJ1-3, with unresolved D. Between the trimmed V and J ends, which lost 4 bases and 1 base, there was a span of 11 bases. The V gene's germline CDR1 is GTSNPN and CDR2 SVGIG (reference sequence). The CDR3 is 14 residues long. The CDR3 protein is CAWNDDFSGNTIYF. The CDR3 DNA sequence: TGTGCCTGGAATGACGACTTTTCTGGAAACACCATATATTTT.

The rearrangement joins TRBV24-1 to TRBJ1-2; D is ambiguous. Trimming stripped 4 bases from V and 5 bases from J, with 22 bases between. This CDR3 comprises 17 residues. Germline loops: CDR1 KGHDR, CDR2 SFDVKD. DNA for the CDR3: TGTGCCACCAGTGAGCGCCAAGACGGATCGGGTATTTATGGCTACACCTTC. Translating gives CATSERQDGSGIYGYTF.

V and J are TRBV29-1 and TRBJ2-1, with 15 bases that match TRBD2. Trimming cost V 6 bases and J 8 bases; bases outside gene matches: 8. The CDR3 has 15 residues. CDR1 and CDR2 from the germline V gene are SQVTM and ANQGSEA. CDR3 sequence (DNA): TGCAGCGTGGTTGGGACTAGCGGGAGGTTGTATGAGCAGTTCTTC. Amino acid sequence: CSVVGTSGRLYEQFF.

The rearrangement joins TRBV18 to TRBJ1-1; the D is unclear. The CDR3 covers 12 residues. With 3 bases removed from V and 3 bases from J, the gap between germline ends came to 5 bases. Per germline, CDR1 KGHSH and CDR2 LQKENI. The CDR3 here is CASSPGDTEAFF. CDR3 DNA sequence: TGTGCCAGCTCACCGGGCGACACTGAAGCTTTCTTT.

The rearrangement links TRBV7-9 to TRBJ1-6, with TRBD1 matching over 7 bases. V was clipped by 1 base and J by 9 bases; unmatched bases: 6. Germline values: CDR1 SEHNR, CDR2 FQNEAQ (reference sequence). The CDR3 has 15 amino acids. Here the CDR3 DNA reads TGTGCCAGCAGCTTAGTTAGGGGGCGCGGTTCACCCCTCCACTTT. It encodes CASSLVRGRGSPLHF.

The chain employs TRBV28 and TRBJ2-1; 8 bases align to TRBD2. CDR3 length equals 18 residues. Germline V gene lookup returns CDR1 MDHEN and CDR2 SYDVKM. V trimming: 5 bases; J trimming: 5 bases; junction bases outside the gene matches: 17. The CDR3 coding sequence is TGTGCCAGCAGTCCGGGGGGGGGTTTACTAGCGACCGACAATGAGCAGTTCTTC. Amino acid sequence: CASSPGGGLLATDNEQFF. Based on the CDR3 plus reference TRBV28 and TRBJ2-1, the full variable domain is DVKVTQSSRYLVKRTGEKVFLECVQDMDHENMFWYRQDPGLGLRLIYFSYDVKMKEKGDIPEGYSVSREKKERFSLILESASTNQTSMYLCASSPGGGLLATDNEQFFGPGTRLTVL.

This clone was counted a single time. This chain joins TRBV19 and TRBJ1-4; D uncertain. This CDR3 has 17 residues. The germline gives CDR1 LNHDA, CDR2 SQIVND (reference sequence). Deletions cut 5 bases from V and 7 bases from J, with 23 bases between. CDR3 protein: CASSDPDYALYGEKLFF. The CDR3 coding sequence is TGTGCCAGTAGTGATCCGGACTACGCTCTATACGGTGAAAAACTGTTTTTT.

This clone was detected once. CDR3 residues: CASSTQGTGYTF. In DNA, the CDR3 is TGTGCCAGCAGCACACAGGGGACGGGCTACACCTTC. The rearrangement links TRBV7-9 to TRBJ1-2; TRBD1 agrees at 7 bases. Germline CDR1 reads SEHNR; CDR2 reads FQNEAQ (reference sequence). The CDR3 is 12 amino acids. Losses at the gene ends were 5 bases for V and 8 bases for J; bases not matched to a gene: 5.

The chain links TRBV5-8 to TRBJ1-5; D ambiguous. V lost 0 bases and J lost 0, with 13 bases in between. The CDR3 is 17 amino acids. Germline V gene sequence: CDR1 SGHTS, CDR2 YDEGEE. The CDR3, as DNA: TGTGCCAGCAGCTTGGAGACACTTCCCTATAGCAATCAGCCCCAGCATTTT. This sequence encodes CASSLETLPYSNQPQHF.

Concerning this clone itself: At the DNA level, this CDR3 is encoded by other sequences in the same sample as well. V gene TRBV7-2 combines with J gene TRBJ2-7; D not resolved. V shed 0 bases and J shed 4 bases, with 4 bases lying between them. The CDR3 has 12 residues. Germline V gives CDR1 SGHTA, CDR2 FQGNSA. CDR3 amino acids: CASSLAAYEQYF. The CDR3 nucleotides are TGTGCCAGCAGCTTAGCAGCATACGAGCAGTACTTC. Combining the CDR3 with reference TRBV7-2 and TRBJ2-7 gives the whole variable domain GAGVSQSPSNKVTEKGKDVELRCDPISGHTALYWYRQSLGQGLEFLIYFQGNSAPDKSGLPSDRFSAERTGGSVSTLTIQRTQQEDSAVYLCASSLAAYEQYFGPGTRLTVT.

J is TRBJ2-3 and V is TRBV5-4; 9 nucleotides match TRBD2. The J segment lost 6 bases and the V segment lost 2 bases, leaving 13 bases of the junction unmatched. The germline CDR1 and CDR2 sequences are SGHNT and YYREEE (reference sequence). This CDR3 comprises 17 residues. CDR3 bases: TGTGCCAGCAGCTTAGGCGGTGCGGGGGGGGCCCCGGATACGCAGTATTTT. This gives the protein CASSLGGAGGAPDTQYF.

V is TRBV11-3 and J is TRBJ1-5, with D possibly matching TRBD1 (6 bases). V dropped 5 bases and J dropped 0 bases, with 14 bases sitting between them. The CDR3 is 16 amino acids. Germline CDR1 and CDR2: SGHNT and YENEEA. The chain's CDR3 is CASSDRSGDSNQPQHF. The CDR3 DNA reads as TGTGCCAGCAGCGATCGATCAGGGGATAGCAATCAGCCCCAGCATTTT.

The rearrangement links TRBV5-1 to TRBJ2-2, with a tentative D call TRBD2 (5 bases). Germline loops: CDR1 SGHRS, CDR2 YFSETQ. Trimming left V 6 bases short and J 6 bases short, with 15 bases between. CDR3 length equals 14 residues. The CDR3 sequence is CASKALLGAGELFF. The CDR3, as DNA: TGCGCCAGCAAAGCTTTATTGGGAGCCGGGGAGCTGTTTTTT. The complete variable domain, with remaining parts taken from reference TRBV5-1 and TRBJ2-2, reads KAGVTQTPRYLIKTRGQQVTLSCSPISGHRSVSWYQQTPGQGLQFLFEYFSETQRNKGNFPGRFSGRQFSNSRSEMNVSTLELGDSALYLCASKALLGAGELFFGEGSRLTVL.

The chain is built from TRBV6-6 and TRBJ2-3; no definite D call. CDR3 length: 12 residues. The germline V gene encodes CDR1 MNHNY and CDR2 SVGAGI (reference sequence). Between the trimmed V and J ends, which lost 4 bases and 3 bases, there was a span of 5 bases. CDR3 residues: CASSLETDTQYF. CDR3 DNA: TGTGCCAGCAGTTTAGAGACAGATACGCAGTATTTT.

The CDR3 loop reads CASSESGQGSGEQYF. CDR3 sequence (DNA): TGTGCCAGCAGTGAATCGGGACAGGGTTCGGGGGAGCAGTACTTC. The genes are TRBV25-1 and TRBJ2-7; 9 positions match TRBD1. Germline V lookup: CDR1 MGHDK, CDR2 SYGVNS. Trimming took 1 base from V and 7 from J; bases not matched to a gene: 8. The CDR3 spans 15 residues.